This TCR beta chain was profiled in a study of blood T cell repertoires in COVID-19. CDR1 and CDR2 from the germline V gene are SGDLS and YYNGEE. The CDR3 is 14 residues long. The V end was cut by 4 bases, the J end by 12 bases, with 20 bases between. Data came from immunoSEQ multiplex PCR; TCRdb stores just in-frame clones and leaves some out. The sample carries under 300,000 clones, 89% recorded once. In its sample, this clone was seen once. The sample was peripheral blood. This chain links TRBV9 with TRBJ2-1; a possible D gene is TRBD1 (5 bases). The receptor was isolated from a woman between 40 and 50 years old who had recovered from COVID-19. The CDR3 bases are TGTGCCAGCAGCAGTAGGGCCACTTCAGACAGGCAGTTCTTC. Amino acids: CASSSRATSDRQFF.